Each of the 26 T cell receptor beta chains below was sequenced from the same sample in a study of control samples from healthy donors and cancer patients. Libraries were prepared by immunoSEQ multiplex PCR; TCRdb keeps only in-frame clonotypes and omits some of them. The sample has 350,000 to 450,000 clones; 80% to 95% are singletons. Material: PBMCs. All receptors derive from a man aged 35 to 55 with head and neck cancer.

The chain couples TRBV27 to TRBJ1-1; D not resolved. V lost 3 bases to trimming and J lost 3 bases, with 8 bases between them. The CDR3 contains 13 residues. CDR1 is MNHEY and CDR2 is SMNVEV in the germline V gene (reference sequence). This chain's CDR3 is CASSFSGDTEAFF. The CDR3 region has the DNA TGTGCCAGCAGTTTCTCAGGAGACACTGAAGCTTTCTTT.

The rearrangement joins TRBV28 to TRBJ2-7, with unresolved D. The CDR3 consists of 14 residues. Trimming stripped 3 bases from V and 0 bases from J, with 9 bases between. Germline values: CDR1 MDHEN, CDR2 SYDVKM. CDR3 residues: CASSFKPSSYEQYF. The CDR3 DNA sequence: TGTGCCAGCAGTTTTAAACCCAGCTCCTACGAGCAGTACTTC. Based on the CDR3 plus reference TRBV28 and TRBJ2-7, the full variable domain is DVKVTQSSRYLVKRTGEKVFLECVQDMDHENMFWYRQDPGLGLRLIYFSYDVKMKEKGDIPEGYSVSREKKERFSLILESASTNQTSMYLCASSFKPSSYEQYFGPGTRLTVT.

The chain has TRBV2 and TRBJ2-5; D perhaps matches TRBD1 (6 bases). This CDR3 contains 13 residues. CDR1 and CDR2 (germline): SNHLY, FYNNEI. V was shortened by 6 bases and J by 5 bases, with 13 bases between the two germline ends. CDR3 bases: TGTGCCAGCAGATTGGGGGCCGGGGAGACCCAGTACTTC. Residues: CASRLGAGETQYF.

The chain uses TRBV18 and TRBJ2-7, with D unresolved. CDR1 and CDR2 from the germline V gene are KGHSH and LQKENI. The CDR3 length is 12 residues. Trimming left V 3 bases short and J 6 bases short, with 9 bases between. The CDR3 here is CASSPSGGEQYF. CDR3 in DNA: TGTGCCAGCTCACCGTCCGGTGGCGAGCAGTACTTC.

The rearrangement uses TRBV24-1 and TRBJ1-5; TRBD1 is a possible D gene (6 bases). Trimming took off 0 bases at V and 9 bases at J, with 23 bases between the two ends. Germline loops: CDR1 KGHDR, CDR2 SFDVKD. The CDR3 is 18 residues long. In DNA form, the CDR3 reads TGTGCCACCAGTGATTTGTTTGAAGACAGGCGCACGGTGCCGCCCCAGCATTTT. It is translated as CATSDLFEDRRTVPPQHF.

The CDR3 bases are TGTGCCAGCAGTAGCCGGGCCATCAGCTCCTACGAGCAGTACTTC. Amino acid sequence: CASSSRAISSYEQYF. The rearrangement uses TRBV6-2 or TRBV6-3 and TRBJ2-7, with unresolved D. CDR3 length: 15 residues. V was clipped by 5 bases and J by 0 bases, with 14 bases between them. From germline, CDR1 is MNHEY and CDR2 SVGEGT.

The chain recombines TRBV9 with TRBJ2-1, with D tentatively TRBD2 (5 bases). The germline CDR1 and CDR2 sequences are SGDLS and YYNGEE. Trimming pared 4 bases from V and 2 bases from J, leaving 16 bases between. The CDR3 spans 16 residues. This CDR3 is CASSLGGGLAYNEQFF. CDR3 DNA sequence: TGTGCCAGCAGCCTGGGCGGAGGCCTCGCCTACAATGAGCAGTTCTTC.

This rearrangement joins TRBV21-1 to TRBJ1-1. TRBV21-1 is flagged as a pseudogene. CDR3 length equals 12 residues. The CDR3 DNA is TGTGCCAGCAGTCCGAATCCCCCTGAAGCTTTCTTT. It yields the protein CASSPNPPEAFF.

The chain recombines TRBV3-1 (or the pseudogene TRBV3-2) with TRBJ2-1; 9 positions match TRBD2. V was pared by 2 bases and J by 5 bases, with 4 bases of the junction left unmatched. The germline V gene encodes CDR1 LGHDT and CDR2 YNNKEL (reference sequence). The CDR3 sequence is 15 residues long. The CDR3 DNA sequence: TGTGCCAGCAGCCAACAGACTAGCGGCAACAATGAGCAGTTCTTC. Translated, it gives CASSQQTSGNNEQFF.

This chain links TRBV24-1 with TRBJ2-1; D may be TRBD1 (6 bases). Germline CDR1 KGHDR, CDR2 SFDVKD. CDR3 size: 14 residues. V was shortened by 12 bases and J by 0 bases, with 14 bases between the two germline ends. This chain's CDR3 is CAASGQPSYNEQFF. In DNA, the CDR3 is TGTGCCGCGAGCGGACAGCCCTCCTACAATGAGCAGTTCTTC.

This clone was seen a single time. The CDR3 coding sequence is TGTGCCACCAGTGATCCGGGACAGGGATCTGCCGAGCAGTACTTC. It specifies CATSDPGQGSAEQYF. The rearrangement uses TRBV24-1 and TRBJ2-7; 9 bases align to TRBD1. CDR3 length: 15 residues. CDR1 KGHDR and CDR2 SFDVKD come from the germline V gene. V lost 3 bases, J lost 6 bases, and 8 bases stayed unmatched.

J is TRBJ1-1 and V is TRBV29-1, with 11 positions matching TRBD1. V lost 1 base and J lost 5; bases outside the gene matches: 9. The germline gives CDR1 SQVTM, CDR2 ANQGSEA. The length of the CDR3 is 16 residues. CDR3 amino acids: CSVEGRTGGLLTEAFF. The CDR3 nucleotides read TGCAGCGTTGAAGGGAGGACAGGGGGCTTGTTAACTGAAGCTTTCTTT.

V is TRBV7-2 and J is TRBJ1-2, with a weak D call TRBD1 (5 bases). This CDR3 comprises 17 residues. Trimming took off 0 bases at V and 6 bases at J, with 20 bases between the two ends. Germline CDR1 and CDR2: SGHTA and FQGNSA. In DNA, the CDR3 is TGTGCCAGCAGCTTAGCAGGGGTCCCACATTCTAGGGATGGCTACACCTTC. Encoded protein: CASSLAGVPHSRDGYTF.

The chain employs TRBV10-3 and TRBJ1-6; unclear D gene. Trimming removed 0 bases from V and 3 bases from J, with 12 bases in between. The CDR3 spans 17 residues. Germline lookup yields CDR1 ENHRY and CDR2 SYGVKD. CDR3 coding DNA: TGTGCCATCAGTGAGTCGACTGGGCGGAGCTATAATTCACCCCTCCACTTT. Encoded protein: CAISESTGRSYNSPLHF.

V usage is TRBV10-3 and J usage is TRBJ1-2; 8 bases align to TRBD1. With 6 bases clipped from V and 3 bases from J, the junction kept 3 bases outside the gene matches. The CDR3 sequence is 13 residues long. CDR1 is ENHRY, CDR2 SYGVKD, per germline. The CDR3 DNA reads TGTGCCATCAGAGGGACAGGAGACTATGGCTACACCTTC. Translated, it gives CAIRGTGDYGYTF.

V gene TRBV2 combines with J gene TRBJ2-3; TRBD2 aligns across 9 bases. The CDR3 has 18 residues. Germline assignment: CDR1 SNHLY and CDR2 FYNNEI. With V trimmed by 7 bases and J by 4 bases, 18 bases remained unmatched. This CDR3 reads CASIRPSSGDRDADTQYF. The CDR3 region has the DNA TGTGCCAGCATCCGGCCGTCTAGCGGGGATAGGGACGCAGATACGCAGTATTTT.

The V and J genes are TRBV3-1 (or the pseudogene TRBV3-2) and TRBJ2-1; tentatively, D is TRBD1 or TRBD2 (5 bases each). The V gene's germline CDR1 is LGHDT and CDR2 YNNKEL (reference sequence). Trimming shortened V by 4 bases and J by 6 bases, and 13 bases separated the two germline ends. The CDR3 runs to 14 residues. The CDR3 reads CASSPRRGVNEQFF. CDR3 DNA: TGTGCCAGCAGCCCCCGTCGAGGGGTCAATGAGCAGTTCTTC.

This chain links TRBV5-1 with TRBJ2-7; TRBD1 matches 7 bases. Germline trimming cut 4 bases from V and 3 bases from J; bases unmatched to any gene: 10. CDR1 SGHRS and CDR2 YFSETQ come from the germline V gene. CDR3 length: 15 amino acids. CDR3 DNA sequence: TGCGCCAGCAGCCCTATGGTGGGACAGAGCTACGAGCAGTACTTC. Amino acid sequence: CASSPMVGQSYEQYF.

The chain couples TRBV12-5 to TRBJ2-7, with no clear D. Trimming stripped 1 base from V and 4 bases from J, with 5 bases between. Germline-derived CDR1 and CDR2 are LGHNT and FRNRAP. The length of the CDR3 is 12 residues. The DNA for the CDR3 is TGTGCTAGTGGTTTGGCCTTTTACGAGCAGTACTTC. Its protein is CASGLAFYEQYF.

This clone has just a few counts. The CDR3, as DNA: TGTGCCAGGGACAGGGGGACCGGGGAGCTGTTTTTT. Its translation is CARDRGTGELFF. The V and J genes are TRBV7-9 and TRBJ2-2, with TRBD1 matching over 10 bases. The trim removed 9 bases at V and 5 bases at J, leaving 0 bases unmatched. CDR1 and CDR2 from the germline V gene are SEHNR and FQNEAQ (reference sequence). This CDR3 has 12 residues.

This sequence joins TRBV4-2 and TRBJ2-3; 10 bases fit TRBD2. The CDR3 is made up of 16 amino acids. CDR1 LGHNA and CDR2 YNFKEQ come from the germline V gene. V dropped 4 bases and J dropped 11; count of bases not matched to a gene: 15. The CDR3 sequence: CASSLQLAGRQIGQYF. CDR3 bases: TGTGCCAGCAGCCTCCAACTAGCGGGACGACAGATAGGGCAGTATTTT.

This chain uses TRBV27 with TRBJ2-7; D is unresolved. V dropped 5 bases and J dropped 6 bases, with 11 bases sitting between them. CDR3 length equals 12 residues. Germline values: CDR1 MNHEY, CDR2 SMNVEV (reference sequence). The CDR3 DNA is TGTGCCAGCAGTAAATCCACCCGCGAGCAGTACTTC. It encodes CASSKSTREQYF.

The chain uses TRBV15 and TRBJ1-4, with TRBD1 matching 8 bases. The CDR3 has 18 residues. V lost 1 base, J lost 6 bases, and 13 bases stayed unmatched. Germline CDR1 reads LNHNV; CDR2 reads YYDKDF (reference sequence). The CDR3 region is CATSRGWTGRDKDEKLFF. The CDR3 nucleotides are TGTGCCACCAGCAGAGGATGGACAGGGAGGGATAAAGATGAAAAACTGTTTTTT.

V and J are TRBV4-1 and TRBJ2-1, with D possibly matching TRBD2 (6 bases). Germline CDR1 and CDR2: MGHRA and YSYEKL. This CDR3 is 14 amino acids long. The V gene lost 2 bases and the J gene lost 6 bases, with 11 bases spanning the gap. The CDR3 region has the DNA TGCGCCAGCAGCCAAATTAGCGGCATCAATGAGCAGTTCTTC. Translating gives CASSQISGINEQFF.

The J gene is TRBJ2-5, the V gene TRBV24-1, with D uncertain. The germline CDR1 and CDR2 sequences are KGHDR and SFDVKD. V was cut by 3 bases and J by 0 bases, with 10 bases left in between. The length of the CDR3 is 15 residues. The DNA for the CDR3 is TGTGCCACCAGTGATACCACAAGGAACCAAGAGACCCAGTACTTC. Its translation: CATSDTTRNQETQYF.

The chain has TRBV24-1 and TRBJ2-5; the D gene could be TRBD1 or TRBD2 (5 bases each). This CDR3 comprises 17 residues. Looked up from germline, CDR1 is KGHDR and CDR2 is SFDVKD. The ends were cut back, 4 bases at V and 3 bases at J, with 20 bases in the middle. DNA of the CDR3: TGTGCCACCAGTGACCGATCCTATCCGGGACCCGAAGAGACCCAGTACTTC. As protein: CATSDRSYPGPEETQYF.